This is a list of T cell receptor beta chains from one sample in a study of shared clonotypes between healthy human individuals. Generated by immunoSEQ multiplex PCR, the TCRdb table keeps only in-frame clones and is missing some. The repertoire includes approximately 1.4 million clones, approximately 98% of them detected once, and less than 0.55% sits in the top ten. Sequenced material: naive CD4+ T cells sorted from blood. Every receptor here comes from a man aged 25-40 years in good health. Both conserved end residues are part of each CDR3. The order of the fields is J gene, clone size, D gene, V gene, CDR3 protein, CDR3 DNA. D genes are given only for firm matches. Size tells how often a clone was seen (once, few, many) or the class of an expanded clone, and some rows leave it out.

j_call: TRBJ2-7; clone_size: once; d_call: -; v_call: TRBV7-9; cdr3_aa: CASSRDSSYEQYF; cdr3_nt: TGTGCCAGCAGCCGTGACAGTTCCTACGAGCAGTACTTC
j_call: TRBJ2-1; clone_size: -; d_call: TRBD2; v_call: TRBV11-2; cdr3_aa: CASSLATGGDYNEQFF; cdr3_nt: TGTGCCAGCAGCTTAGCCACGGGAGGGGACTACAATGAGCAGTTCTTC
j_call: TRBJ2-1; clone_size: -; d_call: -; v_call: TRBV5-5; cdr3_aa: CASSVSAGQYNEQFF; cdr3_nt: TGTGCCAGCAGCGTGTCAGCGGGACAGTACAATGAGCAGTTCTTC
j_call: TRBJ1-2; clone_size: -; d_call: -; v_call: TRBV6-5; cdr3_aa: CASSYFRQANYGYTF; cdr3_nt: TGTGCCAGCAGTTACTTCAGACAGGCAAACTATGGCTACACCTTC
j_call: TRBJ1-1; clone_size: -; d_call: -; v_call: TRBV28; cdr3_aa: CASSAGSTEAFF; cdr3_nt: TGTGCCAGCAGCGCAGGGAGCACTGAAGCTTTCTTT
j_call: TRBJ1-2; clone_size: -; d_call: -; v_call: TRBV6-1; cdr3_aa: CASRAGHKKTYGYTF; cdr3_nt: TGTGCCAGCAGGGCCGGACACAAAAAGACCTATGGCTACACCTTC
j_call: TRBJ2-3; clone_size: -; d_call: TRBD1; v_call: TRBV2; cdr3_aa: CASSQGAVNTQYF; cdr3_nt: TGTGCCAGCTCACAGGGGGCTGTGAATACGCAGTATTTT
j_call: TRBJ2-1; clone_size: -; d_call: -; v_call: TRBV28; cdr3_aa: CASSSRPINEQFF; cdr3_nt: TGTGCCAGCAGCTCTAGACCTATCAATGAGCAGTTCTTC
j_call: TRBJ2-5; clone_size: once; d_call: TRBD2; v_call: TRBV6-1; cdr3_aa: CASSEAGLAVPQETQYF; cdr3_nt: TGTGCCAGCAGTGAAGCTGGGCTAGCGGTCCCCCAAGAGACCCAGTACTTC
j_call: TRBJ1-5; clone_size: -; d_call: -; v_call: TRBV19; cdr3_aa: CASSIVGGNQPQHF; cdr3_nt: TGTGCCAGTAGTATAGTAGGGGGCAATCAGCCCCAGCATTTT
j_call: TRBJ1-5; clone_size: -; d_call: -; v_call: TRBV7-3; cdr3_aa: CASSLNFGESQHF; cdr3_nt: TGTGCCAGCAGCTTAAATTTCGGGGAGTCCCAGCATTTT
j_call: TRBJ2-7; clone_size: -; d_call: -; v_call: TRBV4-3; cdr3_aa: CASSQDHSPYEQYF; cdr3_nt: TGCGCCAGCAGCCAAGATCATTCCCCCTACGAGCAGTACTTC
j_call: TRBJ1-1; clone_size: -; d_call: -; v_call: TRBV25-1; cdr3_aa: CASSRQLNTEAFF; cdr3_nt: TGTGCCAGCAGTAGACAGTTGAACACTGAAGCTTTCTTT
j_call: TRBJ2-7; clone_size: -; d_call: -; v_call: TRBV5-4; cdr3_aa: CASSSDPFLYEQYF; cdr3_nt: TGTGCCAGCAGCTCCGACCCCTTCCTATACGAGCAGTACTTC
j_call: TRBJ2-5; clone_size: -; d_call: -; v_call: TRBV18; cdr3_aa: CASSQVQETQYF; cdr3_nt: TGTGCCAGCTCACAGGTCCAAGAGACCCAGTACTTC
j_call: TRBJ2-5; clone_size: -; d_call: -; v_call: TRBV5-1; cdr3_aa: CASSLVYGPRPSEETQYF; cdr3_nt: TGCGCCAGCAGCTTGGTTTACGGACCGAGACCTTCGGAAGAGACCCAGTACTTC
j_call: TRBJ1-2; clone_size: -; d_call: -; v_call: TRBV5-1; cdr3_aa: CASSPDRPGDYGYTF; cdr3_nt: TGCGCCAGCAGCCCAGACAGGCCTGGGGACTATGGCTACACCTTC
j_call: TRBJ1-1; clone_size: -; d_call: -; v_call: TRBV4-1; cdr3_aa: CASSQARLNTEAFF; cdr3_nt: TGCGCCAGCAGCCAAGCCCGGCTGAACACTGAAGCTTTCTTT
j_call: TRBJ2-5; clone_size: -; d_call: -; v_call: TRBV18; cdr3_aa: CASSPLRQGRFETQYF; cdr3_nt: TGTGCCAGCTCACCCCTCCGGCAGGGACGGTTTGAGACCCAGTACTTC
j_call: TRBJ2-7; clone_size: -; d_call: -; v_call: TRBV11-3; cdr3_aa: CASSLEGIGRGEQYF; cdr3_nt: TGTGCCAGCAGCTTAGAAGGGATTGGGAGAGGCGAGCAGTACTTC
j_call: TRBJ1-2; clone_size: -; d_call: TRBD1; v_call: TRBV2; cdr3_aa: CASRRRQGASYGYTF; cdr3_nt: TGTGCCAGCAGGCGCCGACAGGGGGCGAGCTATGGCTACACCTTC
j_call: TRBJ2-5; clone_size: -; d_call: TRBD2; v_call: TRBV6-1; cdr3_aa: CASSELRRERKETQYF; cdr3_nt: TGTGCCAGCAGTGAACTTCGGCGGGAGAGGAAAGAGACCCAGTACTTC
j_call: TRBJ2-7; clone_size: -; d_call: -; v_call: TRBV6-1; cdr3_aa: CASSEGHSLKQYF; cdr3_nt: TGTGCCAGCAGTGAAGGGCACTCCCTCAAGCAGTACTTC
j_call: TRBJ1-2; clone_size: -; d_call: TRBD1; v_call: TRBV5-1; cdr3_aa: CASSLGDRGSRGYTF; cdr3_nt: TGCGCCAGCAGCTTGGGGGACAGGGGATCGCGCGGCTACACCTTC
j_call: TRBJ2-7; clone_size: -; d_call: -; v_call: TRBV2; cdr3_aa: CASSRDGSYEQYF; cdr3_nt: TGTGCCAGCAGTAGGGACGGCTCCTACGAGCAGTACTTC